This section outlines one T cell receptor (beta chain) sequence together with its context. This CDR3 has 15 amino acids. The germline CDR1 and CDR2 sequences are MNHEY and SVGAGI. UMI-tagged TRB cDNA libraries were built via 5' RACE. After re-calling the 5' RACE reads, TCRdb lists one entry per CDR3 protein, DNA absent. Its clone listing holds some 66,000 distinct CDR3 sequences. The data were obtained in a study of CXCR3-negative and CXCR3-positive naive CD8 T cells. The J gene is TRBJ2-3, the V gene TRBV6-5; TCRdb picks TRBD1, but there is no DNA to check that call. The clonotype comes from a human donor in good health. Some clones in this sample may be carry-over from other donors' samples. The sample was naive CXCR3- CD8+ T cells from blood. The subset: CD45RO-CCR7+CD27+CD95- naive CD8+ T cells lacking CXCR3 (TNR3-). CDR3 protein: CASSHGQGVTDTQYF.